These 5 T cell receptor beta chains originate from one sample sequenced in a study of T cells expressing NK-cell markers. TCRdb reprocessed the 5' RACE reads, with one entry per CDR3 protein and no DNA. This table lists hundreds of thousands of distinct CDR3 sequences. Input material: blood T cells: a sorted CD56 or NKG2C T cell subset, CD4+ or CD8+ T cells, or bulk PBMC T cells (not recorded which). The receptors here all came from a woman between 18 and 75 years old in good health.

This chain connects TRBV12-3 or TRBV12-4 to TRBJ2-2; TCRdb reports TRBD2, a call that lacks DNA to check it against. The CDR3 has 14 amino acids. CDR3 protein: CASSSGLASGELFF.

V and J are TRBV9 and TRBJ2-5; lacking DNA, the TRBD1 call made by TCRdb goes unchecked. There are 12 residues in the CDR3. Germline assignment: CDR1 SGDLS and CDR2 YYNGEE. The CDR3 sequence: CASGGTQETQYF.

The CDR3 loop is CASSQVLYNEQFF. The chain recombines TRBV14 with TRBJ2-1. This CDR3 is built from 13 residues. From germline, CDR1 is SGHDN and CDR2 FVKESK.

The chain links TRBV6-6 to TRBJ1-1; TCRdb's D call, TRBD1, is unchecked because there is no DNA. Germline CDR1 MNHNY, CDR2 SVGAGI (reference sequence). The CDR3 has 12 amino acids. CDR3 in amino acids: CASSYSAGLAFF.

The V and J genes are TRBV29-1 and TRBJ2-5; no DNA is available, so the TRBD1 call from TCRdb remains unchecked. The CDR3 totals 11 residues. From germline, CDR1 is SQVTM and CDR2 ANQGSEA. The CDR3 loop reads CSTTGQETQYF.